The T cell receptor beta chain described here comes from a study of siplizumab effects on memory and regulatory T cells. Study observations and caveats: A small minority of alloreactive clones were mapped to unstimulated subsets. A major contribution to the alloresponse seemed to be made by naive T cells, which seemed more diverse than memory cells. Researchers could not give a naive or memory phenotype to roughly 75-95% of proliferating CD4+ or CD8+ clones.

Comments on this clone: What it binds is unknown.

CDR1 is LNHDA and CDR2 is SQIVND in the germline V gene (reference sequence). The CDR3 is 16 amino acids. Trimming took off 7 bases at V and 2 bases at J, with 18 bases between the two ends. The method was immunoSEQ multiplex PCR; TCRdb's version includes in-frame clones alone and lacks a portion of them. The sample shows 100,000 to 110,000 clones, 94% of them seen only once. This TCR came from a human donor in good health. Sequencing was performed on non-Treg CD4+ T cells sorted from blood. The chain joins TRBV19 to TRBJ2-1, with D tentatively TRBD1 (5 bases). For the CDR3, the DNA is TGTGCCAGTACAGCCGACCGACAGTCTCCCTACAATGAGCAGTTCTTC. This encodes CASTADRQSPYNEQFF.